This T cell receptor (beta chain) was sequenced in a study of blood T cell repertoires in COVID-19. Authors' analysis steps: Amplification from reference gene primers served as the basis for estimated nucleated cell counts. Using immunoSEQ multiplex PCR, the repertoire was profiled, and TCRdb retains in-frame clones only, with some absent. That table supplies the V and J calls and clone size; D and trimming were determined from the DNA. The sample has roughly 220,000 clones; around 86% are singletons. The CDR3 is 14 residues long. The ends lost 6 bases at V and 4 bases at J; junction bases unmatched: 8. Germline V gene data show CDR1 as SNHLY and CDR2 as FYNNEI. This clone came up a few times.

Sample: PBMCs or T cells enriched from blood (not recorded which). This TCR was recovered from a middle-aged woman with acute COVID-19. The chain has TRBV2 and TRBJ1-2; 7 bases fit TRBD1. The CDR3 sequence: CASRDGQATYGYTF. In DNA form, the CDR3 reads TGTGCCAGCAGGGATGGACAGGCTACCTATGGCTACACCTTC.